This paragraph reports one T cell receptor beta chain. Authors' processing steps: The assay estimated nucleated cells by amplifying reference gene primers. Profiled with immunoSEQ multiplex PCR; TCRdb holds only in-frame clones, not every one. Clone size and V and J calls were adopted from that table, with D and trimming inferred from the DNA. The sample holds 250,000 to 350,000 clones, around 87% seen once. These data are taken from a study of blood T cell repertoires in COVID-19. Study context: Material from acute and convalescent COVID-19 was sourced from the United States, Italy and Spain. Sample material is recorded as cDNA or gDNA derived from T cells, B-cell-depleted T cells, or PBMCs.

Material: peripheral blood. This clonotype was obtained from a woman between 50 and 59 years old who had recovered from COVID-19.

In DNA form, the CDR3 reads TGCGCCAGCAGCCAATCGGCAGGGGGCACAGATACGCAGTATTTT. Encoded protein: CASSQSAGGTDTQYF. The gene calls are TRBV4-3 and TRBJ2-3; maybe TRBD1 (6 bases). This CDR3 contains 15 residues. Trimming took off 2 bases at V and 1 base at J, with 10 bases between the two ends. Germline CDR1 and CDR2: LGHNA and YSLEER.